Shown below are 13 T cell receptor beta chains from a single sample sequenced in a study of vaccination and CD4 T cells after COVID-19. With the Oncomine TCR Beta short-read assay, DNA from cultured CD4+ T cells was sequenced. TCRdb re-called the PCR reads through MiXCR, storing one row per CDR3 protein. The table has 9,900 or so distinct CDR3 sequences, over 60% seen once. Their antigens are not known. The treatment is: roughly 11-day PBMC culture with coronavirus spike peptide pools or control peptides (ViraFEST assay). Sequencing was performed on CD4+ T cells from blood, cultured in vitro. All receptors come from a human donor who had recovered from COVID-19.

The chain carries TRBV20-1 and TRBJ2-7, with D perhaps being TRBD1 or TRBD2 (5 bases each). This CDR3 comprises 14 residues. Germline CDR1 is DFQATT and CDR2 is SNEGSKA (reference sequence). The germline V and J ends were trimmed by 6 bases and 3 bases, with 18 bases remaining between them. The CDR3 is CSAATGGLDYEQYF. CDR3 nucleotide sequence: TGCAGTGCAGCTACAGGCGGGCTGGACTACGAGCAGTACTTC.

This sequence joins TRBV27 and TRBJ1-1; the match to TRBD1 covers 10 bases. The CDR3 spans 18 residues. Germline values: CDR1 MNHEY, CDR2 SMNVEV (reference sequence). V shed 0 bases, J shed 6 bases, and the junction held 13 bases outside the gene matches. Written as DNA, the CDR3 is TGTGCCAGCAGTTTATCAGCCGGGACAGGGGACATATACGCTGAAGCTTTCTTT. The encoded protein is CASSLSAGTGDIYAEAFF.

This clonotype came up a few times. The chain joins TRBV11-2 to TRBJ2-7; maybe TRBD1 (5 bases). The germline V gene has CDR1 SGHAT and CDR2 FQNNGV. Trimming shortened V by 4 bases and J by 3 bases, and 16 bases separated the two germline ends. CDR3 length: 15 residues. The CDR3 sequence: CASSSQPTELYEQYF. The CDR3 nucleotides read TGTGCCAGCAGCTCCCAGCCGACAGAACTCTACGAGCAGTACTTC.

V usage is TRBV7-2 and J usage is TRBJ2-1; unclear D gene. The CDR3 runs to 14 residues. Trimming pared 3 bases from V and 10 bases from J, leaving 16 bases between. CDR1 SGHTA and CDR2 FQGNSA come from the germline V gene. The CDR3 DNA reads as TGTGCCAGCAGCTTCGATCCGGTTCGGTCGGAGCAGTTCTTC. It encodes CASSFDPVRSEQFF.

The chain couples TRBV5-1 to TRBJ2-3, with 8 bases that match TRBD2. CDR1 SGHRS and CDR2 YFSETQ come from the germline V gene. This CDR3 has 15 amino acids. Trimming removed 5 bases from V and 4 bases from J; junction bases left unmatched: 9. The CDR3 nucleotides read TGCGCCAGCAGGGAAGCGGGAGTTGGGGCAGATACGCAGTATTTT. This translates into CASREAGVGADTQYF. The whole variable domain, filled in from reference TRBV5-1 and TRBJ2-3, reads KAGVTQTPRYLIKTRGQQVTLSCSPISGHRSVSWYQQTPGQGLQFLFEYFSETQRNKGNFPGRFSGRQFSNSRSEMNVSTLELGDSALYLCASREAGVGADTQYFGPGTRLTVL.

This clonotype has a single count. This chain uses TRBV6-1 with TRBJ1-2; 7 nucleotides align to TRBD1. The CDR3 runs to 15 residues. Germline CDR1 is MNHNS and CDR2 is SASEGT. The junction had 6 bases not matched to a gene; V was cut back by 4 bases and J by 1 base. CDR3: CASSGRDRLNYGYTF. CDR3 nucleotides: TGTGCCAGCAGTGGACGGGACAGACTTAACTATGGCTACACCTTC.

The chain is built from TRBV2 and TRBJ1-5, with D unresolved. The CDR3 is 16 amino acids. Germline assignment: CDR1 SNHLY and CDR2 FYNNEI. Trimming removed 4 bases from V and 1 base from J, with 14 bases in between. The CDR3 protein is CASSVPRASSNQPQHF. CDR3 coding DNA: TGTGCCAGCAGTGTCCCACGAGCGTCCAGCAATCAGCCCCAGCATTTT. Based on the CDR3 plus reference TRBV2 and TRBJ1-5, the full variable domain is EPEVTQTPSHQVTQMGQEVILRCVPISNHLYFYWYRQILGQKVEFLVSFYNNEISEKSEIFDDQFSVERPDGSNFTLKIRSTKLEDSAMYFCASSVPRASSNQPQHFGDGTRLSIL.

The chain employs TRBV28 and TRBJ1-5; D may be TRBD1 (5 bases). Looked up from germline, CDR1 is MDHEN and CDR2 is SYDVKM. The ends were cut back, 2 bases at V and 2 bases at J, with 10 bases in the middle. The CDR3 runs to 15 residues. The CDR3 reads CASSLTGARNQPQHF. DNA for the CDR3: TGTGCCAGCAGTTTAACTGGGGCGCGCAATCAGCCCCAGCATTTT.

This rearrangement joins TRBV7-2 to TRBJ1-5; 8 bases match TRBD1. The CDR3 is 15 amino acids. The germline CDR1 and CDR2 sequences are SGHTA and FQGNSA. Trimming at V came to 4 bases and at J to 6 bases, leaving 8 bases not matched to a gene. This CDR3 is CASSSDRERGQPQHF. Written as DNA, the CDR3 is TGTGCCAGCAGCTCGGACAGGGAGAGGGGTCAGCCCCAGCATTTT.

The chain recombines TRBV19 with TRBJ1-1; D ambiguous. V gave up 5 bases and J gave up 4 bases, with 11 bases separating them. Germline-derived CDR1 and CDR2 are LNHDA and SQIVND (reference sequence). CDR3 length: 13 residues. CDR3 sequence (DNA): TGTGCCAGTAGTCCGTCACGGATCACTGAAGCTTTCTTT. This gives the protein CASSPSRITEAFF.

The chain uses TRBV7-2 and TRBJ1-3; TRBD1 matches at 7 bases. The germline V gene encodes CDR1 SGHTA and CDR2 FQGNSA. This CDR3 comprises 14 residues. With 5 bases clipped from V and 4 bases from J, the junction kept 5 bases outside the gene matches. For the CDR3, the DNA is TGTGCCAGCAGCCAGACAGGGTCAGGAAACACCATATATTTT. It codes for CASSQTGSGNTIYF.

This clonotype was recorded only once. The genes are TRBV7-6 and TRBJ2-5; the match to TRBD1 covers 10 bases. Germline loops: CDR1 SGHVS, CDR2 FNYEAQ. Trimming took 5 bases from V and 5 from J; bases not matched to a gene: 5. CDR3 size: 14 residues. The CDR3 nucleotides read TGTGCCAGCAGCACCCGACAGGGGGCTGAGACCCAGTACTTC. Its protein is CASSTRQGAETQYF.

The CDR3 nucleotides are TGTGCCAGCGACGACCGGGACAGGGGGCAACGGGATGAGCAGTTCTTC. Translated, it gives CASDDRDRGQRDEQFF. This chain uses TRBV7-9 with TRBJ2-1, with 12 bases matching TRBD1. V shed 8 bases, J shed 8 bases, and the junction held 13 bases outside the gene matches. This CDR3 comprises 16 residues. Per germline, CDR1 SEHNR and CDR2 FQNEAQ (reference sequence). The full variable domain, with the rest looked up from reference TRBV7-9 and TRBJ2-1, is DTGVSQNPRHKITKRGQNVTFRCDPISEHNRLYWYRQTLGQGPEFLTYFQNEAQLEKSRLLSDRFSAERPKGSFSTLEIQRTEQGDSAMYLCASDDRDRGQRDEQFFGPGTRLTVL.